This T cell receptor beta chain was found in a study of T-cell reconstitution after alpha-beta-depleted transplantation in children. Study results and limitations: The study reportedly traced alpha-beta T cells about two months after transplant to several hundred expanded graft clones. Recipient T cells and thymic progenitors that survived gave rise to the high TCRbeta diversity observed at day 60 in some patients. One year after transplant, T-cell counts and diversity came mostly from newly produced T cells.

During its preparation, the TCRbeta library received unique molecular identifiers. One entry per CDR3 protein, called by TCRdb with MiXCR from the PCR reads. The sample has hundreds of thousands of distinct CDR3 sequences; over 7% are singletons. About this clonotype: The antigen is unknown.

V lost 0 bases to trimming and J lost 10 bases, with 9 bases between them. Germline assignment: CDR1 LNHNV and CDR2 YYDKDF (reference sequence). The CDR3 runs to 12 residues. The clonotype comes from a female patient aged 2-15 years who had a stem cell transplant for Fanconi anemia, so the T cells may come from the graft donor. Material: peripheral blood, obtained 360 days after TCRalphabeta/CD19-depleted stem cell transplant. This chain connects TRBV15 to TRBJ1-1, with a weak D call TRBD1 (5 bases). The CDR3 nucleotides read TGTGCCACCAGCAGAGATGGGGGTAGAGCTTTCTTT. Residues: CATSRDGGRAFF.